A single sample gave rise to the 15 T cell receptor beta chains below, sequenced in a study of beta chain features in type 1 diabetes. General study points: In every one of the four CD4+ subsets, TCRB CDR3s were moderately but significantly shorter in Type 1 diabetes patients.

No cognate antigen is known for these TCRs. Isolated RNA was reverse transcribed in full, so expressed TCRB transcripts were sequenced. This table comes from immunoSEQ multiplex PCR, and its TCRdb copy is limited to in-frame clones, with some not included. The table has some 280,000 clones, 14% seen once. The sequenced sample consisted of naive CD4+ T cells from blood. Source of these receptors: a young man with type 1 diabetes.

This clone was picked up a small number of times. The chain combines TRBV28 with TRBJ2-1, with 7 bases lining up with TRBD2. The germline CDR1 and CDR2 sequences are MDHEN and SYDVKM. This CDR3 is built from 15 residues. The J segment lost 12 bases and the V segment lost 6 bases, leaving 17 bases of the junction unmatched. CDR3 sequence: CASRQEVLAAEGQFF. In nucleotides, the CDR3 is TGTGCCAGCAGACAAGAGGTCCTAGCGGCGGAAGGGCAGTTCTTC.

Only a few counts were recorded for this clone. Here the CDR3 reads CATSRTGQGSSYEQYF. The CDR3 DNA is TGTGCCACCAGCAGGACCGGACAGGGGAGCTCCTACGAGCAGTACTTC. The J gene is TRBJ2-7, the V gene TRBV15, with 9 nucleotides matching TRBD1. Germline V gene data show CDR1 as LNHNV and CDR2 as YYDKDF (reference sequence). The CDR3 covers 16 residues. The V and J ends lost 3 bases and 0 bases, in that order; junction bases with no gene match: 6.

This clone was observed a few times. V usage is TRBV7-3 and J usage is TRBJ2-5; TRBD1 matches 8 bases. V lost 5 bases, J lost 5 bases, and 7 bases stayed unmatched. CDR1 is SGHTA and CDR2 is FQGTGA in the germline V gene. The CDR3 spans 14 residues. This CDR3 reads CASSPTGVMETQYF. The CDR3 DNA is TGTGCCAGCAGCCCGACAGGGGTCATGGAGACCCAGTACTTC.

This clone turned up a few times. The chain links TRBV14 to TRBJ1-3; no reliable D call. V shed 0 bases and J shed 1 base, with 7 bases lying between them. The CDR3 length is 15 residues. Germline assignment: CDR1 SGHDN and CDR2 FVKESK. The CDR3 DNA follows: TGTGCCAGCAGCCAAGAGAGAGGATCTGGAAACACCATATATTTT. It yields the protein CASSQERGSGNTIYF. Full variable domain (outside the CDR3, taken from reference TRBV14 and TRBJ1-3): EAGVTQFPSHSVIEKGQTVTLRCDPISGHDNLYWYRRVMGKEIKFLLHFVKESKQDESGMPNNRFLAERTGGTYSTLKVQPAELEDSGVYFCASSQERGSGNTIYFGEGSWLTVV.

The chain uses TRBV28 and TRBJ2-7, with 8 nucleotides matching TRBD1. The length of the CDR3 is 15 residues. The ends lost 5 bases at V and 4 bases at J; junction bases unmatched: 10. Germline V lookup: CDR1 MDHEN, CDR2 SYDVKM. CDR3 in amino acids: CASSPGQALSYEQYF. CDR3 bases: TGTGCCAGCAGTCCGGGACAGGCTTTATCTTACGAGCAGTACTTC.

This chain connects TRBV5-1 to TRBJ1-1; no clear D. The V and J ends lost 4 bases and 4 bases respectively, with 8 bases between them. Germline loops: CDR1 SGHRS, CDR2 YFSETQ. There are 12 residues in the CDR3. The DNA of the CDR3 is TGCGCCAGCAGCGACGGAGGCACTGAAGCTTTCTTT. Translation gives CASSDGGTEAFF.

V gene TRBV19 combines with J gene TRBJ1-2, with a possible D match to TRBD1 (6 bases). Trimming stripped 4 bases from V and 7 bases from J, with 13 bases between. Germline V lookup: CDR1 LNHDA, CDR2 SQIVND (reference sequence). The CDR3 covers 13 residues. CDR3 nucleotides: TGTGCCAGTAGTACACAGGGCCTCGGTGGCTACACCTTC. It specifies CASSTQGLGGYTF.

The chain couples TRBV19 to TRBJ1-1; weak D call: TRBD1 (6 bases). Germline CDR1 is LNHDA and CDR2 is SQIVND (reference sequence). The V and J ends lost 9 bases and 6 bases respectively, with 29 bases between them. This CDR3 is 17 amino acids long. The CDR3 sequence is CASTLTGYPEWRAEAFF. CDR3 DNA: TGTGCCAGCACTCTTACAGGGTATCCCGAATGGCGGGCTGAAGCTTTCTTT.

This rearrangement joins TRBV5-1 to TRBJ2-6, with D possibly matching TRBD1 (5 bases). This CDR3 is 17 amino acids long. Trimming cost V 0 bases and J 4 bases, with 14 bases left between them. The germline V gene encodes CDR1 SGHRS and CDR2 YFSETQ. This chain's CDR3 is CASSLATPGSGANVLTF. As DNA, the CDR3 is TGCGCCAGCAGCTTGGCGACTCCAGGGTCCGGGGCCAACGTCCTGACTTTC.

J is TRBJ2-2 and V is TRBV28; TRBD1 matches 9 bases. Per germline, CDR1 MDHEN and CDR2 SYDVKM. The V and J ends lost 6 bases and 7 bases, in that order; junction bases with no gene match: 12. The CDR3 covers 16 residues. The CDR3 nucleotides are TGTGCCAGCAGGGGCTCGGGACAGGGCAGTGGCGGGGAGCTGTTTTTT. This codes for CASRGSGQGSGGELFF.

The chain uses TRBV28 and TRBJ1-2; TRBD1 matches at 7 bases. The CDR3 spans 13 residues. Germline V gene data show CDR1 as MDHEN and CDR2 as SYDVKM. The V segment lost 6 bases and the J segment 4 bases; nucleotides outside the gene matches: 5. CDR3 sequence reads: CASSRGQLYGYTF. The CDR3 DNA reads TGTGCCAGCAGCCGGGGACAGCTCTATGGCTACACCTTC.

This clone has just a few counts. The chain carries TRBV30 and TRBJ2-7; tentatively, D is TRBD2 (5 bases). The CDR3 is made up of 11 amino acids. Trimming pared 5 bases from V and 6 bases from J, leaving 11 bases between. Germline loops: CDR1 GTSNPN, CDR2 SVGIG (reference sequence). In DNA, the CDR3 is TGTGCCTGGCGGGGTTACTCCGAGCAGTACTTC. Protein: CAWRGYSEQYF.

There are a few counts of this clone. V and J are TRBV10-3 and TRBJ2-1; 12 bases line up with TRBD2. J lost 7 bases, V lost 11 bases, and 12 bases had no gene match. The germline V gene encodes CDR1 ENHRY and CDR2 SYGVKD. The CDR3 runs to 15 residues. The CDR3 coding sequence is TGTGCCGTCTCCGCTAGCGGGAGGGCCGGGAATGAGCAGTTCTTC. Translated: CAVSASGRAGNEQFF.

The rearrangement joins TRBV23-1 to TRBJ2-7; TRBD1 aligns across 9 bases. TRBV23-1 qualifies as an ORF whose function is uncertain. J was trimmed by 6 bases and V by 0 bases; bases with no gene match: 12. This CDR3 has 17 amino acids. The CDR3 DNA sequence: TGCGCCAGCAGTCAATCGAACTCTCCGGGACAGGGCCCCGAGCAGTACTTC. This encodes CASSQSNSPGQGPEQYF.

The gene calls are TRBV25-1 and TRBJ1-2; D perhaps matches TRBD1 (5 bases). Trimming pared 2 bases from V and 3 bases from J, leaving 13 bases between. This CDR3 spans 15 amino acids. CDR1 is MGHDK, CDR2 SYGVNS, per germline. Here the CDR3 reads CASSEPREGYYGYTF. The CDR3 DNA is TGTGCCAGCAGTGAACCCCGGGAGGGGTACTATGGCTACACCTTC.